Following are 26 T cell receptor beta chains from one sample sequenced in a study of shared clonotypes between healthy human individuals. Profiling relied on immunoSEQ multiplex PCR, and the TCRdb table lists in-frame clones only, not all of them. The sample lists some 2,500,000 clones; 85% to 95% were seen once. The sample consisted of naive CD4+ T cells from PBMCs. Subset indicated: CD45RA+ positively selected. The receptors were gathered from a man younger than 30 in good health. Some clones in this sample may be carry-over from other donors' samples.

This chain connects TRBV7-6 to TRBJ2-7; 10 bases map to TRBD1. Germline values: CDR1 SGHVS, CDR2 FNYEAQ. This CDR3 region has 13 residues. Unmatched junction bases numbered 5, after V lost 5 bases and J lost 7 bases. The CDR3 loop reads CASSRQGAREQYF. The CDR3 nucleotides are TGTGCCAGCAGCAGACAGGGGGCCCGGGAGCAGTACTTC.

The rearrangement uses TRBV30 and TRBJ1-3; 7 bases are a match to TRBD1. This CDR3 contains 14 residues. With V trimmed by 3 bases and J by 0 bases, 2 bases remained unmatched. The germline V gene has CDR1 GTSNPN and CDR2 SVGIG (reference sequence). The chain's CDR3 is CAWSPGGSGNTIYF. CDR3 nucleotides: TGTGCCTGGAGCCCAGGGGGCTCTGGAAACACCATATATTTT. Combining the CDR3 with reference TRBV30 and TRBJ1-3 gives the whole variable domain SQTIHQWPATLVQPVGSPLSLECTVEGTSNPNLYWYRQAAGRGLQLLFYSVGIGQISSEVPQNLSASRPQDRQFILSSKKLLLSDSGFYLCAWSPGGSGNTIYFGEGSWLTVV.

The V and J genes are TRBV2 and TRBJ2-3, with TRBD1 identical over 7 bases. The CDR3 covers 14 residues. Losses at the gene ends were 6 bases for V and 0 bases for J; bases not matched to a gene: 3. Germline lookup yields CDR1 SNHLY and CDR2 FYNNEI. The CDR3 spells CASRRQGSTDTQYF. The CDR3 DNA is TGTGCCAGCAGACGACAGGGCAGCACAGATACGCAGTATTTT.

The chain uses TRBV18 and TRBJ1-2; D is perhaps TRBD1 (6 bases). V shed 3 bases and J shed 6 bases, with 23 bases lying between them. Germline CDR1 reads KGHSH; CDR2 reads LQKENI. The CDR3 has 17 amino acids. CDR3 in DNA: TGTGCCAGCTCACCGATCCTGTACAGGCAGACAGGCAATGGCTACACCTTC. Translating it yields CASSPILYRQTGNGYTF.

J is TRBJ2-7 and V is TRBV10-3; 10 bases agree with TRBD1. CDR3 length equals 14 residues. V was clipped by 6 bases and J by 7 bases; unmatched bases: 9. The germline CDR1 and CDR2 sequences are ENHRY and SYGVKD. The CDR3 region is CAIRSGQGRGEQYF. DNA for the CDR3: TGTGCCATCAGGTCGGGACAGGGGAGGGGAGAGCAGTACTTC.

The chain recombines TRBV12-1 with TRBJ2-1; the D call of TRBD2 is as the table states it, not checked on the DNA. TRBV12-1 counts as a pseudogene. The CDR3 is 16 residues long. DNA for the CDR3: TGTGCCAGCAGCTTTTTTCGACTAGCGGGATACAATGAGCAGTTCTTC. The encoded protein is CASSFFRLAGYNEQFF.

This chain links TRBV25-1 with TRBJ2-3; D is tentatively TRBD1 or TRBD2 (5 bases each). Germline lookup yields CDR1 MGHDK and CDR2 SYGVNS. Trimming pared 3 bases from V and 2 bases from J, leaving 9 bases between. The CDR3 is made up of 14 amino acids. This chain's CDR3 is CASSDWGNTDTQYF. CDR3 coding DNA: TGTGCCAGCAGTGATTGGGGGAACACAGATACGCAGTATTTT.

The chain couples TRBV28 to TRBJ1-1, with 7 positions matching TRBD1. CDR1 is MDHEN and CDR2 is SYDVKM in the germline V gene. CDR3 size: 13 residues. Trimming took 2 bases from V and 11 from J; bases not matched to a gene: 8. The CDR3 loop reads CASSLLDRVGAFF. CDR3 DNA sequence: TGTGCCAGCAGTTTACTCGACAGGGTAGGGGCTTTCTTT. Supplemented by reference TRBV28 and TRBJ1-1, the full variable domain reads DVKVTQSSRYLVKRTGEKVFLECVQDMDHENMFWYRQDPGLGLRLIYFSYDVKMKEKGDIPEGYSVSREKKERFSLILESASTNQTSMYLCASSLLDRVGAFFGQGTRLTVV.

This clone was found a few times. This chain uses TRBV9 with TRBJ1-2; 9 bases fit TRBD1. The V gene's germline CDR1 is SGDLS and CDR2 YYNGEE. J lost 5 bases, V lost 3 bases, and 2 bases had no gene match. CDR3 length equals 13 residues. Here the CDR3 reads CASSGDRDYGYTF. The CDR3, as DNA: TGTGCCAGCAGCGGGGACAGGGATTATGGCTACACCTTC.

This chain uses TRBV7-3 with TRBJ1-2; no reliable D call. Trimming shortened V by 2 bases and J by 4 bases, and 8 bases separated the two germline ends. CDR1 and CDR2 from the germline V gene are SGHTA and FQGTGA. The CDR3 runs 13 residues. The CDR3 loop is CASSLSHGYGYTF. The CDR3 DNA reads TGTGCCAGCAGCTTATCCCACGGCTATGGCTACACCTTC.

CDR3 in amino acids: CASSLTGGAYEQYF. In DNA, the CDR3 is TGTGCCAGCAGCTTGACAGGGGGGGCCTACGAGCAGTACTTC. V and J are TRBV5-6 and TRBJ2-7; TRBD1 is a possible D gene (8 bases). V lost 1 base and J 2 bases, leaving 10 bases between the germline ends. CDR1 and CDR2 (germline): SGHDT, YYEEEE. This CDR3 comprises 14 residues.

This rearrangement joins TRBV11-2 to TRBJ2-1, with D uncertain. V shed 1 base and J shed 4 bases, with 5 bases lying between them. The germline V gene has CDR1 SGHAT and CDR2 FQNNGV. The CDR3 has 13 amino acids. CDR3 sequence: CASSLAHYNEQFF. The CDR3, as DNA: TGTGCCAGCAGCTTAGCCCATTACAATGAGCAGTTCTTC. The entire variable domain, with the rest obtained from reference TRBV11-2 and TRBJ2-1, is as follows: EAGVAQSPRYKIIEKRQSVAFWCNPISGHATLYWYQQILGQGPKLLIQFQNNGVVDDSQLPKDRFSAERLKGVDSTLKIQPAKLEDSAVYLCASSLAHYNEQFFGPGTRLTVL.

The V call is TRBV10-1, the J call TRBJ1-1; no clear D. The germline V and J ends were trimmed by 0 bases and 4 bases, with 12 bases remaining between them. The CDR3 totals 15 residues. Germline V CDR1 and CDR2: WNHNN, SYGVQD (reference sequence). The CDR3 region is CASSESVGEGTEAFF. The DNA of the CDR3 is TGCGCCAGCAGTGAGTCGGTTGGGGAAGGCACTGAAGCTTTCTTT.

The chain is built from TRBV7-3 and TRBJ1-1, with D possibly TRBD1 on 6 matching bases. The CDR3 is 15 amino acids. Trimming removed 2 bases from V and 0 bases from J, with 10 bases in between. Germline V gives CDR1 SGHTA, CDR2 FQGTGA. CDR3: CASSLGQIMNTEAFF. The CDR3 nucleotides are TGTGCCAGCAGCTTAGGACAGATCATGAACACTGAAGCTTTCTTT.

The chain links TRBV7-8 to TRBJ2-1; perhaps D is TRBD1 or TRBD2 (5 bases each). This CDR3 has 15 amino acids. Germline V lookup: CDR1 SGHVS, CDR2 FQNEAQ. Trimming shortened V by 4 bases and J by 0 bases, and 10 bases separated the two germline ends. CDR3 in amino acids: CASSWGPISYNEQFF. The CDR3 coding sequence is TGTGCCAGCAGCTGGGGACCCATCTCCTACAATGAGCAGTTCTTC.

The chain uses TRBV30 and TRBJ1-1; D gene ambiguous. The CDR3 sequence is 12 residues long. The germline V gene has CDR1 GTSNPN and CDR2 SVGIG (reference sequence). The ends were cut back, 7 bases at V and 5 bases at J, with 14 bases in the middle. CDR3 residues: CAYLHGDTEAFF. The CDR3 region has the DNA TGTGCCTACTTACACGGGGATACTGAAGCTTTCTTT.

This clone has a single count. This chain uses TRBV9 with TRBJ1-1; D gene uncertain. V was trimmed by 0 bases and J by 4 bases, leaving 13 bases between them. The CDR3 loop spans 15 amino acids. Germline CDR1 and CDR2: SGDLS and YYNGEE. In nucleotides, the CDR3 is TGTGCCAGCAGCGTAGAGGGCAGATGGGGCACTGAAGCTTTCTTT. It yields the protein CASSVEGRWGTEAFF.

This sequence joins TRBV14 and TRBJ2-7; the D is unclear. CDR1 is SGHDN, CDR2 FVKESK, per germline. The CDR3 totals 11 residues. The ends were cut back, 3 bases at V and 4 bases at J, with 4 bases in the middle. The CDR3: CASSQSYEQYF. DNA of the CDR3: TGTGCCAGCAGCCAGAGTTACGAGCAGTACTTC.

This rearrangement joins TRBV6-4 to TRBJ2-3; 10 nucleotides align to TRBD2. This CDR3 region has 19 residues. CDR1 is MRHNA, CDR2 SNTAGT, per germline. The J segment lost 0 bases and the V segment lost 2 bases, leaving 11 bases of the junction unmatched. CDR3 sequence reads: CASSDRPTSGAHSTDTQYF. In nucleotides, the CDR3 is TGTGCCAGCAGTGACCGACCTACTAGCGGGGCCCATAGCACAGATACGCAGTATTTT.

The V call is TRBV7-9, the J call TRBJ2-3; no clear D gene. Trimming removed 2 bases from V and 1 base from J, with 7 bases in between. Germline assignment: CDR1 SEHNR and CDR2 FQNEAQ (reference sequence). The CDR3 totals 14 residues. The CDR3 loop is CASSLNRGTDTQYF. In nucleotides, the CDR3 is TGTGCCAGCAGCTTAAATAGGGGCACAGATACGCAGTATTTT. The full variable domain, completed using reference TRBV7-9 and TRBJ2-3, is DTGVSQNPRHKITKRGQNVTFRCDPISEHNRLYWYRQTLGQGPEFLTYFQNEAQLEKSRLLSDRFSAERPKGSFSTLEIQRTEQGDSAMYLCASSLNRGTDTQYFGPGTRLTVL.

The chain is built from TRBV28 and TRBJ2-1, with D possibly being TRBD1 or TRBD2 (5 bases each). CDR3 length equals 12 residues. V dropped 8 bases and J dropped 4 bases, with 9 bases sitting between them. CDR1 and CDR2 from the germline V gene are MDHEN and SYDVKM. CDR3 sequence (DNA): TGTGCCAGCGTGGGACGTTACAATGAGCAGTTCTTC. Its protein is CASVGRYNEQFF.

This chain uses TRBV6-1 with TRBJ2-7, with a tentative D call TRBD1 (5 bases). Germline-derived CDR1 and CDR2 are MNHNS and SASEGT. V lost 4 bases and J lost 5, with 9 bases in between. The CDR3 sequence is 12 residues long. CDR3 residues: CASSGRVHEQYF. CDR3 bases: TGTGCCAGCAGTGGCAGGGTCCACGAGCAGTACTTC.

The V gene is TRBV27, the J gene TRBJ2-1, with a possible D match to TRBD1 (6 bases). Per germline, CDR1 MNHEY and CDR2 SMNVEV (reference sequence). V shed 8 bases and J shed 4 bases, with 18 bases lying between them. There are 15 residues in the CDR3. CDR3 nucleotide sequence: TGTGCCAGCCGAAGGACAGCTGGGGGTTACAATGAGCAGTTCTTC. Translating gives CASRRTAGGYNEQFF.

The chain carries TRBV6-5 and TRBJ2-1; D remains unclear. Germline CDR1 reads MNHEY; CDR2 reads SVGAGI. V lost 0 bases, J lost 7 bases, and 10 bases lay in between. This CDR3 spans 14 amino acids. The CDR3 reads CASSYSKQRNEQFF. The CDR3 DNA follows: TGTGCCAGCAGTTACTCGAAACAGAGGAATGAGCAGTTCTTC.

The rearrangement joins TRBV19 to TRBJ1-1, with 11 bases that match TRBD1. The CDR3 spans 14 residues. V lost 5 bases and J lost 12; bases outside the gene matches: 11. Germline V CDR1 and CDR2: LNHDA, SQIVND (reference sequence). CDR3 sequence (DNA): TGTGCCAGTAGTGTCTGGGCGGACAGGGGGCCAACTTTCTTT. Protein product: CASSVWADRGPTFF.

J is TRBJ2-1 and V is TRBV5-1; TRBD1 is a possible D gene (6 bases). The CDR3 is 13 residues long. Trimming removed 6 bases at V and 4 bases at J, with 11 bases between. Germline-derived CDR1 and CDR2 are SGHRS and YFSETQ. The CDR3 coding sequence is TGCGCCAGCACCCAGGACAGATACAATGAGCAGTTCTTC. It is translated as CASTQDRYNEQFF. The full variable domain, in which reference TRBV5-1 and TRBJ2-1 provide the parts outside the CDR3, is KAGVTQTPRYLIKTRGQQVTLSCSPISGHRSVSWYQQTPGQGLQFLFEYFSETQRNKGNFPGRFSGRQFSNSRSEMNVSTLELGDSALYLCASTQDRYNEQFFGPGTRLTVL.